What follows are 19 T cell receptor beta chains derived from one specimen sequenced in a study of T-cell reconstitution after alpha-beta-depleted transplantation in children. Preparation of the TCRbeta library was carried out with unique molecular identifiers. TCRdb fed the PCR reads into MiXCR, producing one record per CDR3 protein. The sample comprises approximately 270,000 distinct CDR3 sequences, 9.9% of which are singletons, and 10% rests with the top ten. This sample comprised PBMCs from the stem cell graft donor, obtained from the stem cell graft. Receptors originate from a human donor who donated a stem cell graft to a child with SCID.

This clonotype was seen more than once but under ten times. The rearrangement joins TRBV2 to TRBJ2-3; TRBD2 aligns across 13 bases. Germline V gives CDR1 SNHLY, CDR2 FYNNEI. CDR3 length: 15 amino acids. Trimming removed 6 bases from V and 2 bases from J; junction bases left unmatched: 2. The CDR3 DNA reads TGTGCCAGCAGCGGGACTAGCGGGGCCACAGATACGCAGTATTTT. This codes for CASSGTSGATDTQYF.

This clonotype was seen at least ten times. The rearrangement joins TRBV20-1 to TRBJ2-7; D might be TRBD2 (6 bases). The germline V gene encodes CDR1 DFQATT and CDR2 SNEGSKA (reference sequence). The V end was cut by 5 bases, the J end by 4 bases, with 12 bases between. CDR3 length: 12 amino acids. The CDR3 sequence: CSASGGGYEQYF. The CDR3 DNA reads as TGCAGTGCTTCAGGTGGGGGGTACGAGCAGTACTTC.

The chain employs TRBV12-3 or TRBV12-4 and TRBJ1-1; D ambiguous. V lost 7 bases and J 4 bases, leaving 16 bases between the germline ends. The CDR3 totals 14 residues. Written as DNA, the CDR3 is TGTGCCAGCATCAAGTTGTTGGGGTCCACTGAAGCTTTCTTT. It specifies CASIKLLGSTEAFF.

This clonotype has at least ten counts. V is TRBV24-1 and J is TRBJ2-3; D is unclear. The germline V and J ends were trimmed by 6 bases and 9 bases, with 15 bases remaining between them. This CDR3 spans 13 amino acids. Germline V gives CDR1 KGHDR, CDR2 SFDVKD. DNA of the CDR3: TGTGCCACCAGTAGTACTCTAGAAACCACGCAGTATTTT. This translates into CATSSTLETTQYF.

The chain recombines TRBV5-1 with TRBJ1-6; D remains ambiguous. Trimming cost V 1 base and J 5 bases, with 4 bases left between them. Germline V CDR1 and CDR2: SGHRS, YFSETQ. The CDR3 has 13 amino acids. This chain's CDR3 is CASSLTDNSPLHF. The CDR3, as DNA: TGCGCCAGCAGCTTGACCGATAATTCACCCCTCCACTTT. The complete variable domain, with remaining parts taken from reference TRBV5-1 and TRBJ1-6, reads KAGVTQTPRYLIKTRGQQVTLSCSPISGHRSVSWYQQTPGQGLQFLFEYFSETQRNKGNFPGRFSGRQFSNSRSEMNVSTLELGDSALYLCASSLTDNSPLHFGNGTRLTVT.

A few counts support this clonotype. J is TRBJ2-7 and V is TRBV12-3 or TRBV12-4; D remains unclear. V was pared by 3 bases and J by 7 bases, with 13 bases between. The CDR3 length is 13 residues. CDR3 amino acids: CASSFSPSGEQYF. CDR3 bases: TGTGCCAGCAGTTTCTCCCCCTCCGGAGAGCAGTACTTC.

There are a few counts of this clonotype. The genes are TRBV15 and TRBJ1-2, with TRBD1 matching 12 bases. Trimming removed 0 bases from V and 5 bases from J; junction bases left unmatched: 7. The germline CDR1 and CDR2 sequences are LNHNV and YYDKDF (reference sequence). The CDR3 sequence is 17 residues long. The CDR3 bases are TGTGCCACCAGCAGAGACGGGGGACAGGGGGCGCGGTATGGCTACACCTTC. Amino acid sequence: CATSRDGGQGARYGYTF.

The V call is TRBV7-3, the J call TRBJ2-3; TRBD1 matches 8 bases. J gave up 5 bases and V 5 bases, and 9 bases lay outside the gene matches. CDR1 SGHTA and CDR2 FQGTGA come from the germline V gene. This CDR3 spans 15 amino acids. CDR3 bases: TGTGCCAGCAGCCTGGTCAGGGGGCAGTTAGATACGCAGTATTTT. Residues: CASSLVRGQLDTQYF.

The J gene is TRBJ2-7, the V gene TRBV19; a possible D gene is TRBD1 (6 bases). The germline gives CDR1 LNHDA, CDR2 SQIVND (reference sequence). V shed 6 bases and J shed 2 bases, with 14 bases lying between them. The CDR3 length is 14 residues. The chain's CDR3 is CASSSRDITYEQYF. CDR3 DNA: TGTGCCAGTAGCTCGAGGGACATAACCTACGAGCAGTACTTC.

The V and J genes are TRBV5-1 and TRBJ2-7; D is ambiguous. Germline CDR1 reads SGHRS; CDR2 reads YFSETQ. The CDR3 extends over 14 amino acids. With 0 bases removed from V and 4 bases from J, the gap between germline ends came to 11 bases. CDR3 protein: CASSLVGFVYEQYF. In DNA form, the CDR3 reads TGCGCCAGCAGCTTGGTGGGGTTTGTGTACGAGCAGTACTTC.

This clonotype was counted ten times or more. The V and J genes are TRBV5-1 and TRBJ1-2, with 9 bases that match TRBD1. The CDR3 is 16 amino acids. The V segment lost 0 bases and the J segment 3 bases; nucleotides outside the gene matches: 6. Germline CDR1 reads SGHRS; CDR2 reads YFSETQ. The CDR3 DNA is TGCGCCAGCAGCTTGGAAGGGACAGGGCGCTACTATGGCTACACCTTC. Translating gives CASSLEGTGRYYGYTF.

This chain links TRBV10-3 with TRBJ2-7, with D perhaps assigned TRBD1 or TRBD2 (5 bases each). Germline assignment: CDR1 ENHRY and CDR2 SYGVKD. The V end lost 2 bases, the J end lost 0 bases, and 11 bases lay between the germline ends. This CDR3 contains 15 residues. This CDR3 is CAISESGGTSYEQYF. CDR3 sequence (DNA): TGTGCCATCAGTGAGAGTGGGGGAACCTCCTACGAGCAGTACTTC.

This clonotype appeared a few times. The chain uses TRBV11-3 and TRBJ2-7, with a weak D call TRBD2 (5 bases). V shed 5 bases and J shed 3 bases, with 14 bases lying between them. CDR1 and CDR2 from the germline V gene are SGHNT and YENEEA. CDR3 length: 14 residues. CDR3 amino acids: CASSAGGGHYEQYF. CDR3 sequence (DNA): TGTGCCAGCAGCGCTGGAGGCGGGCACTACGAGCAGTACTTC.

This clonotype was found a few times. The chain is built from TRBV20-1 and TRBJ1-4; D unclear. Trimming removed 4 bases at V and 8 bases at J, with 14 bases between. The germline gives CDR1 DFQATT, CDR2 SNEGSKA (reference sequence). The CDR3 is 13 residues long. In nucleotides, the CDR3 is TGCAGTGCTAACGATGTGAGAAACGAAAAACTGTTTTTT. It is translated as CSANDVRNEKLFF.

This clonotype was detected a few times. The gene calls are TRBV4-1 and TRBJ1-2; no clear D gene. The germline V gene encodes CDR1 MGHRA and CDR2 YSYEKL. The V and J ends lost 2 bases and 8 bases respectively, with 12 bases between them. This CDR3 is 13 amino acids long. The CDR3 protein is CASSQQILRGYTF. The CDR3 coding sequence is TGCGCCAGCAGCCAACAAATTTTGAGGGGCTACACCTTC.

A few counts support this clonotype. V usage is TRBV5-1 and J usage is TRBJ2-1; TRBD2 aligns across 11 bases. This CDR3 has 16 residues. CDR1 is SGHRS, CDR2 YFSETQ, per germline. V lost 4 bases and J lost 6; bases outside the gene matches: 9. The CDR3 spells CASSQGLAVTANEQFF. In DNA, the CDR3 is TGCGCCAGCAGCCAGGGACTAGCGGTAACCGCCAATGAGCAGTTCTTC.

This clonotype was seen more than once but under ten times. CDR3 residues: CSVTEDRDTGELFF. CDR3 in DNA: TGCAGCGTGACCGAGGACAGGGACACCGGGGAGCTGTTTTTT. The V and J genes are TRBV29-1 and TRBJ2-2; TRBD1 matches at 8 bases. Trimming at V came to 6 bases and at J to 3 bases, leaving 6 bases not matched to a gene. Germline values: CDR1 SQVTM, CDR2 ANQGSEA. The CDR3 spans 14 residues.

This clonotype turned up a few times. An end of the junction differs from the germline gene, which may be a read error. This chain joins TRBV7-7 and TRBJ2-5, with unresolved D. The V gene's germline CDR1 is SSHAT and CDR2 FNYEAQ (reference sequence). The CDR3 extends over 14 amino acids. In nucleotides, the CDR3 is TGTGCTAGCAGCTTAAGGTCGGCGCGAGAGACCCAGTACTTC. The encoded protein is CASSLRSARETQYF.

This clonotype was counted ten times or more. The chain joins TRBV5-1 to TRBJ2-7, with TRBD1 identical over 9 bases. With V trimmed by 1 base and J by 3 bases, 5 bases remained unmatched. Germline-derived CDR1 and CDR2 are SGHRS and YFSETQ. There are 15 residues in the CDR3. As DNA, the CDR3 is TGCGCCAGCAGCTTGCTGGGGACAGGGATCTACGAGCAGTACTTC. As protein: CASSLLGTGIYEQYF.